The subject of this entry is one T cell receptor (beta chain). Its target is not known. All the patients suffered relapse after autologous stem cell transplantation, and brentuximab vedotin exposure differed. The entry originates in a study of PD-1 blockade in classical Hodgkin lymphoma. The CDR3 length is 18 residues. With 2 bases removed from V and 0 bases from J, the gap between germline ends came to 17 bases. Germline loops: CDR1 LNHDA, CDR2 SQIVND (reference sequence). Overall study results and limits: Significant TCR diversity gains by C4D1 occurred in CD4+ but not CD8+ cells. Relapsed/refractory patients reportedly had lower baseline diversity than newly diagnosed patients.

The assay was immunoSEQ multiplex PCR, and TCRdb's table has in-frame clones only and misses some. The sample yields approximately 43,000 clones, more than 85% seen once. The chain combines TRBV19 with TRBJ1-5; D not certain. Source: peripheral blood mononuclear cells (PBMCs), taken before the second cycle of nivolumab. This clonotype was obtained from a human donor with classical Hodgkin lymphoma. The CDR3 reads CASSISRRRQYSNQPQHF. In DNA form, the CDR3 reads TGTGCCAGTAGTATAAGCCGGAGACGGCAATATAGCAATCAGCCCCAGCATTTT.